This T cell receptor (beta chain) appears in the sequencing data of a study of regulatory T cells in long-lasting Graves disease. Across the study: Patients with new Graves' disease had used antithyroid drugs below 3 months.

Arm-PCR of CDR3 regions and iRepertoire HTBI primers were used to build TCR beta libraries. Using its own MiXCR run on the multiplex PCR reads, TCRdb lists one record per CDR3 protein. The sample has about 400,000 distinct CDR3 sequences; 15% to 20% are singletons. Time point: newly diagnosed GD, antithyroid drugs for less than 3 months. RNA isolated from PBMCs was used to make the TCR library. The same sample was also studied in work on T cells in Graves' hyperthyroidism and ophthalmopathy. That paper adds: It was considered stable Graves' hyperthyroidism when ophthalmopathy did not progress within 18 months. Classification by a 13 V-J model distinguished ophthalmopathy from stable hyperthyroidism.

The clonotype comes from a woman in her late teens or twenties with Graves disease. The specimen was peripheral blood mononuclear cells (PBMCs), collected at new diagnosis, from a patient treated with antithyroid drugs.

This chain's CDR3 is CASQKDRGLYGYTF. The CDR3 DNA sequence: TGCGCCAGCCAAAAGGACAGGGGACTCTATGGCTACACCTTC. V gene TRBV5-1 combines with J gene TRBJ1-2, with 9 bases that match TRBD1. CDR3 size: 14 residues. Trimming cost V 7 bases and J 4 bases; bases outside gene matches: 8. The germline V gene has CDR1 SGHRS and CDR2 YFSETQ.